The clone carrying this T cell receptor (beta chain) occurred many times. The CDR3 is 15 amino acids. CDR1 and CDR2 from the germline V gene are MNHEY and SVGEGT. Trimming took 5 bases from V and 0 from J, leaving 13 bases between them. This entry belongs to a study of spatial heterogeneity in lung cancer. TCRdb re-derived calls from the 5' RACE reads in MiXCR, one entry per CDR3 protein. The data hold 23,000 or so distinct CDR3 sequences, with 9.7% observed a single time. Time point: blood at routine non-recurrence follow-up after resection. This chain uses TRBV6-2 or TRBV6-3 with TRBJ1-1; D may be TRBD1 (5 bases). The specimen comprised PBMCs, sampled at follow-up. This TCR was recovered from a male donor with early-stage non-small cell lung cancer. CDR3 protein: CASSPGHTMNTEAFF. The CDR3 DNA is TGTGCCAGCAGTCCCGGACATACCATGAACACTGAAGCTTTCTTT.